The 10 T cell receptor beta chains presented below share a single source sample, sequenced in a study of blood T cell repertoires in COVID-19 (dated by TCRdb to 2019 to 2021). Libraries came from the immunoSEQ multiplex PCR assay. TCRdb mirrors the immuneACCESS table, restricted to in-frame sequences. Some clones are absent from its copies; in checked studies, under half trace to an unresolved V gene, and the reason for the others is unknown. The table for this sample lists 320,000 or so clones; roughly nine tenths of them were counted only once. The top ten hold roughly 1% of the sample. Material for sequencing was PBMCs or T cells enriched from blood (not recorded which). Receptor source: a woman aged 25 to 39 who had recovered from COVID-19.

V is TRBV21-1 and J is TRBJ1-5. TRBV21-1 represents a pseudogene. This CDR3 spans 13 amino acids. DNA for the CDR3: TGTGCCAGCCCAATGGGGGGAGCGGGACCCCAGCATTTT. It specifies CASPMGGAGPQHF.

This clone was observed a handful of times. The chain carries TRBV6-5 and TRBJ1-3; TRBD1 matches 10 bases. The CDR3 runs to 15 residues. Germline values: CDR1 MNHEY, CDR2 SVGAGI. The trim removed 5 bases at V and 4 bases at J, leaving 5 bases unmatched. The CDR3 sequence is CASSMGQGTGNTIYF. The CDR3 DNA is TGTGCCAGCAGTATGGGACAGGGGACAGGAAACACCATATATTTT.

The gene calls are TRBV5-6 and TRBJ1-3, with D perhaps matching TRBD1 (5 bases). This CDR3 region has 15 residues. CDR1 and CDR2 from the germline V gene are SGHDT and YYEEEE. The V and J ends lost 3 bases and 2 bases respectively, with 12 bases between them. The CDR3 here is CASSSRQSAGNTIYF. The CDR3 DNA follows: TGTGCCAGCAGCTCCCGACAGTCAGCTGGAAACACCATATATTTT.

The gene calls are TRBV2 and TRBJ2-5, with D maybe TRBD1 (6 bases). This CDR3 has 14 amino acids. Germline CDR1 reads SNHLY; CDR2 reads FYNNEI. Trimming pared 7 bases from V and 2 bases from J, leaving 14 bases between. CDR3 residues: CASTGQTPQETQYF. The DNA for the CDR3 is TGTGCCAGCACCGGACAGACCCCTCAAGAGACCCAGTACTTC.

V usage is TRBV5-4 and J usage is TRBJ2-1; 8 bases map to TRBD2. Germline lookup yields CDR1 SGHNT and CDR2 YYREEE (reference sequence). V shed 3 bases, J shed 4 bases, and the junction held 6 bases outside the gene matches. The CDR3 has 15 residues. CDR3 DNA: TGTGCCAGCAGCTCTGAGCGGGGGCTATACAATGAGCAGTTCTTC. Amino acids: CASSSERGLYNEQFF.

This clone was seen a single time. The chain links TRBV4-3 to TRBJ1-2; D is unclear. Trimming took off 0 bases at V and 8 bases at J, with 7 bases between the two ends. CDR1 and CDR2 (germline): LGHNA, YSLEER. There are 12 residues in the CDR3. The CDR3 loop reads CASSQDSTGYTF. The DNA for the CDR3 is TGCGCCAGCAGCCAAGACTCGACAGGCTACACCTTC.

The chain employs TRBV2 and TRBJ1-6; 12 bases are a match to TRBD1. Germline trimming cut 6 bases from V and 8 bases from J; bases unmatched to any gene: 5. This CDR3 has 15 amino acids. From germline, CDR1 is SNHLY and CDR2 FYNNEI. CDR3 loop: CASRGGQGAYSPLHF. DNA for the CDR3: TGTGCCAGCAGGGGGGGACAGGGGGCCTATTCACCCCTCCACTTT.

The chain uses TRBV12-5 and TRBJ1-4; D call uncertain. Per the germline V gene, CDR1 is LGHNT and CDR2 is FRNRAP. V lost 6 bases and J 2 bases, leaving 13 bases between the germline ends. The CDR3 spans 15 residues. In DNA, the CDR3 is TGTGCTAGTGGCCCCGGGTCCACTACTAATGAAAAACTGTTTTTT. This encodes CASGPGSTTNEKLFF.

The rearrangement uses TRBV4-3 and TRBJ2-7; 7 bases agree with TRBD1. Germline V lookup: CDR1 LGHNA, CDR2 YSLEER. The CDR3 is 14 residues long. After removal of 2 bases from V and 6 bases from J, the junction contained 7 bases not matched to a gene. The CDR3 nucleotides read TGCGCCAGCAGCCAAACGCTGACAGGGCCCGAGCAGTACTTC. Translated, it gives CASSQTLTGPEQYF.

In this sample, this clone turned up once. This sequence joins TRBV4-3 and TRBJ1-6; D might be TRBD1 (5 bases). With 0 bases removed from V and 3 bases from J, the gap between germline ends came to 18 bases. This CDR3 is 19 amino acids long. The germline CDR1 and CDR2 sequences are LGHNA and YSLEER. The CDR3: CASSQEAPGQGGYNSPLHF. In nucleotides, the CDR3 is TGCGCCAGCAGCCAAGAAGCGCCAGGGCAGGGCGGCTATAATTCACCCCTCCACTTT.